This T cell receptor (beta chain) derives from a study of CD8 T cells in Susac syndrome. RNA amounts of about 0.5 to 1 ug underwent reverse transcription with random hexamers. TCRdb re-called the immunoSEQ multiplex PCR reads through MiXCR, storing one row per CDR3 protein. In the table there are hundreds of thousands of distinct CDR3 sequences, about 95% of which are singletons. Unmatched junction bases numbered 10, after V lost 3 bases and J lost 7 bases. Germline-derived CDR1 and CDR2 are SQVTM and ANQGSEA. The CDR3 runs 14 residues. The sample comprised CD4+ T cells from PBMCs. This chain links TRBV29-1 with TRBJ2-5, with 8 bases aligning to TRBD2. This TCR derives from a human donor with Susac syndrome. The CDR3: CSVDSGGPGTTQYF. The CDR3 nucleotides read TGCAGCGTTGACAGCGGGGGCCCGGGGACGACCCAGTACTTC.